This T cell receptor beta chain was recovered during a study of T-cell reconstitution after alpha-beta-depleted transplantation in children. Study findings and constraints: Alpha-beta T cells about two months after transplant reportedly derived from several hundred expanded graft clones.

In germline, CDR1 is KGHSH, CDR2 LQKENI. Trimming pared 2 bases from V and 1 base from J, leaving 8 bases between. The CDR3 covers 14 residues. This clonotype was found many times. Its antigen is currently unknown. Unique molecular identifiers were used in preparing the TCRbeta library. TCRdb used MiXCR to reprocess the PCR reads, holding one entry per CDR3 protein. The repertoire includes almost 500,000 distinct CDR3 sequences, roughly a tenth of them detected once, and 2% to 2.5% sits in the top ten. The material was PBMCs, obtained before TCRalphabeta/CD19-depleted stem cell transplant. The chain carries TRBV18 and TRBJ2-5; D uncertain. This clonotype was obtained from a child younger than 10 with inherited bone marrow failure, due to receive a stem cell transplant. CDR3 nucleotides: TGTGCCAGCTCACCATTTCGTACCCAAGAGACCCAGTACTTC. Its protein is CASSPFRTQETQYF. The full variable domain, its missing parts supplied by reference TRBV18 and TRBJ2-5, is NAGVMQNPRHLVRRRGQEARLRCSPMKGHSHVYWYRQLPEEGLKFMVYLQKENIIDESGMPKERFSAEFPKEGPSILRIQQVVRGDSAAYFCASSPFRTQETQYFGPGTRLLVL.